A selection of T cell receptor beta chains follows, all from one sample in a study of human T cells and chemical hapten exposure. TCRdb reprocessed the RACE reads via MiXCR and lists one record per CDR3 protein. The sample has 55,000 to 75,000 distinct CDR3 sequences; around 7% are singletons. The source material was whole blood, sampled in connection with sensitization to the hapten diphenylcyclopropenone (DPC). These receptors were obtained from a woman in her twenties or thirties with alopecia areata. Some clones in this sample may be carry-over from other donors' samples. CDR3s include the opening cysteine and the closing phenylalanine or tryptophan. A D gene is named only where the DNA matches it firmly. Clone size is given for some rows only: seen once, a few or many times, or a class if the clone is expanded.

J	D	V	length	size	CDR3	DNA
TRBJ2-7	NA	TRBV20-1	14	many	CSAREVDYSYEQYF	TGCAGTGCTAGAGAGGTGGACTATTCCTACGAGCAGTACTTC
TRBJ2-3	NA	TRBV7-3	14	many	CASSPFETTDTQYF	TGTGCCAGCAGCCCCTTCGAGACCACAGATACGCAGTATTTT
TRBJ2-2	NA	TRBV6-2/TRBV6-3	17	many	CASSYGRGETNTGELFF	TGTGCCAGCAGTTACGGGCGGGGAGAGACGAACACCGGGGAGCTGTTTTTT
TRBJ1-1	NA	TRBV6-2/TRBV6-3	15	NA	CASSYSRPRNTEAFF	TGTGCCAGCAGTTACTCGAGGCCTAGGAACACTGAAGCTTTCTTT
TRBJ2-3	NA	TRBV7-2	14	many	CATKGGAFTDTQYF	TGTGCCACCAAAGGAGGGGCCTTCACAGATACGCAGTATTTT
TRBJ1-4	TRBD1	TRBV6-6	16	many	CASSQGGRQGKEKLFF	TGTGCCAGCAGCCAGGGAGGTCGACAGGGGAAGGAAAAACTGTTTTTT
TRBJ2-3	NA	TRBV10-3	16	many	CAISGGALPGTDTQYF	TGTGCCATCAGTGGTGGGGCCCTCCCGGGCACAGATACGCAGTATTTT
TRBJ1-5	NA	TRBV20-1	13	few	CSARGVSNQPQHF	TGCAGTGCTAGGGGTGTTAGCAATCAGCCCCAGCATTTT
TRBJ1-5	NA	TRBV5-5	15	many	CASSLEARDDQPQHF	TGTGCCAGCAGCTTGGAGGCGCGCGACGATCAGCCCCAGCATTTT
TRBJ1-2	NA	TRBV3-1	12	few	CASSQETYGYTF	TGTGCCAGCAGCCAAGAAACCTATGGCTACACCTTC
TRBJ1-6	NA	TRBV4-1	16	many	CASSQVRGSYNSPLHF	TGCGCCAGCAGCCAAGTTCGGGGTTCCTATAATTCACCCCTCCACTTT
TRBJ1-2	NA	TRBV12-3/TRBV12-4	12	NA	CASGLQGGGYTF	TGTGCCAGCGGACTACAGGGTGGCGGCTACACCTTC
TRBJ2-5	NA	TRBV10-3	13	many	CAINQELQETQYF	TGTGCCATCAACCAGGAGTTACAAGAGACCCAGTACTTC
TRBJ1-2	NA	TRBV12-3/TRBV12-4	15	many	CASTTTGRVDYGYTF	TGTGCCAGCACCACTACAGGGAGGGTGGACTATGGCTACACCTTC
TRBJ2-1	NA	TRBV11-1	18	NA	CASRRYRSTTILGNEQFF	TGTGCCAGCAGACGTTACAGGTCAACTACCATTCTAGGGAATGAGCAGTTCTTC
TRBJ1-1	NA	TRBV20-1	13	many	CSAPGTADTEAFF	TGCAGTGCCCCCGGGACGGCCGACACTGAAGCTTTCTTT
TRBJ1-2	NA	TRBV21-1	15	many	CASSNFGRANYGYTF	TGTGCCAGCAGCAACTTCGGCAGGGCTAACTATGGCTACACCTTC
TRBJ1-3	TRBD1	TRBV5-1	14	NA	CASSAGGSGNTIYF	TGCGCCAGCAGTGCAGGGGGCTCTGGAAACACCATATATTTT
TRBJ2-7	TRBD2	TRBV11-2	16	many	CASSRPTSGDSGPRYF	TGTGCCAGCAGCCGCCCGACTAGCGGGGATTCCGGTCCCCGATACTTC
TRBJ2-3	TRBD1	TRBV9	14	few	CASSADRGTDTQYF	TGTGCCAGCAGCGCGGACAGGGGCACAGATACGCAGTATTTT
TRBJ2-2	NA	TRBV7-2	15	many	CASSLNRGGAGELFF	TGTGCCAGCAGCTTAAATCGTGGGGGAGCCGGGGAGCTGTTTTTT
TRBJ2-1	NA	TRBV29-1	12	few	CSVASPDREQFF	TGCAGCGTCGCCTCCCCGGATAGGGAGCAGTTCTTC
TRBJ1-1	TRBD1	TRBV2	14	many	CASSGTGMNTEAFF	TGTGCCAGCAGCGGGACAGGCATGAACACTGAAGCTTTCTTT
TRBJ1-2	TRBD1	TRBV5-1	15	many	CASRPTPGQGHGYTF	TGCGCCAGCAGGCCGACACCGGGACAGGGTCATGGATACACCTTC
TRBJ1-6	TRBD1	TRBV6-6	14	many	CASSYGQGWPPLHF	TGTGCCAGCAGTTACGGACAGGGCTGGCCACCCCTCCACTTT
TRBJ2-3	TRBD2	TRBV12-3/TRBV12-4	17	many	CASSLGGTSGGTDTQYF	TGTGCCAGCAGTTTAGGTGGGACTAGCGGGGGCACAGATACGCAGTATTTT
TRBJ2-2	TRBD1	TRBV3-1	16	many	CASSQAGGRGTGELFF	TGTGCCAGCAGCCAAGCAGGGGGCCGGGGAACCGGGGAGCTGTTTTTT
TRBJ2-2	TRBD2	TRBV19	18	NA	CASSTPGAGATGTGELFF	TGTGCCAGTAGTACCCCCGGAGCGGGGGCCACGGGCACCGGGGAGCTGTTTTTT
TRBJ2-3	NA	TRBV19	14	many	CASSIVGGSDTQYF	TGTGCCAGTAGTATAGTTGGGGGATCAGATACGCAGTATTTT
TRBJ2-7	TRBD1	TRBV10-3	15	many	CASRDATGNSYEQYF	TGTGCCAGCCGAGACGCGACAGGGAACTCCTACGAGCAGTACTTC
TRBJ2-3	NA	TRBV7-9	12	NA	CASSPDPDTQYF	TGTGCCAGCAGCCCGGACCCAGATACGCAGTATTTT
TRBJ2-3	NA	TRBV6-5	14	many	CASKRRGLTDTQYF	TGTGCCAGCAAGAGGCGGGGTCTCACAGATACGCAGTATTTT
TRBJ1-1	NA	TRBV5-6	14	many	CASSLRHINTEAFF	TGTGCCAGCAGCTTAAGACACATAAACACTGAAGCTTTCTTT